This TCR beta chain was obtained from a study of Ad26.COV2.S vaccination and SARS-CoV-2 variants. Some clones are missing from TCRdb's copy, which holds only in-frame ones; the method was immunoSEQ multiplex PCR. The sample contains about 350,000 clones, 88% of which appear only once. The treatment is: roughly 20 received Ad26.COV2.S at low or high dose, single or two shots; 5 received placebo; per-sample allocation not given. Collection of samples fell on day 63 after the first vaccine or placebo injection. The TCR sequence derives from a person aged 18-65 years who received the Ad26.COV2.S COVID-19 vaccine or a placebo. Sequenced material: peripheral blood, taken in a trial of Ad26.COV2.S vaccine versus placebo.

The CDR3 region is CASSVGDAWAGFYNEQFF. CDR3 nucleotides: TGTGCCAGCAGCGTAGGGGACGCTTGGGCAGGGTTTTACAATGAGCAGTTCTTC. This chain joins TRBV9 and TRBJ2-1; either TRBD1 or TRBD2 may supply D (5 bases each). Germline CDR1 and CDR2: SGDLS and YYNGEE. V was cut by 0 bases and J by 4 bases, with 20 bases left in between. The CDR3 consists of 18 residues.